Below, 18 T cell receptor beta chains from the same sample are listed, as sequenced in a study of OX40 agonist ivuxolimab in advanced cancers. Using immunoSEQ multiplex PCR, the repertoire was profiled, and TCRdb retains in-frame clones only, with some absent. The sample has about 86,000 clones; around 88% are singletons. The specimen comprised CD4+ or CD8+ T cells sorted from blood, sampled in a trial of the OX40 agonist ivuxolimab. The receptors derive from an adult with an advanced solid tumor such as melanoma, head and neck, liver or kidney cancer.

J is TRBJ2-7 and V is TRBV10-1, with 9 bases lining up with TRBD2. V trimming: 3 bases; J trimming: 7 bases; junction bases outside the gene matches: 10. The CDR3 has 15 amino acids. The germline gives CDR1 WNHNN, CDR2 SYGVQD (reference sequence). CDR3 DNA: TGCGCCAGCAGTGAATCAGGCGGGAGGGCCGGAGAGCAGTACTTC. It is translated as CASSESGGRAGEQYF.

The rearrangement links TRBV15 to TRBJ2-3; weak D call: TRBD2 (5 bases). Germline CDR1 reads LNHNV; CDR2 reads YYDKDF (reference sequence). With 6 bases removed from V and 2 bases from J, the gap between germline ends came to 12 bases. The CDR3 covers 14 residues. CDR3 sequence reads: CATRRLSYTDTQYF. The DNA for the CDR3 is TGTGCCACCAGGCGACTAAGCTACACAGATACGCAGTATTTT.

V and J are TRBV6-6 and TRBJ2-2; no clear D. V lost 6 bases and J 4 bases, leaving 12 bases between the germline ends. CDR1 is MNHNY, CDR2 SVGAGI, per germline (reference sequence). CDR3 length: 14 residues. The CDR3 DNA reads TGTGCCAGCAGACCCGGAGCCGGCACCGGGGAGCTGTTTTTT. Its translation: CASRPGAGTGELFF.

The DNA for the CDR3 is TGTGCCAGCAGCCCTCCGGGACAGGCAGGCACCGGGGAGCTGTTTTTT. Protein: CASSPPGQAGTGELFF. The J gene is TRBJ2-2, the V gene TRBV11-2, with 8 bases that match TRBD1. The ends lost 5 bases at V and 4 bases at J; junction bases unmatched: 9. The germline V gene encodes CDR1 SGHAT and CDR2 FQNNGV. This CDR3 region has 16 residues.

The chain is built from TRBV5-4 and TRBJ2-2, with 10 bases fitting TRBD1. The CDR3 runs to 16 residues. In germline, CDR1 is SGHNT, CDR2 YYREEE (reference sequence). V gave up 6 bases and J gave up 4 bases; unmatched junction bases: 9. The CDR3 DNA reads TGTGCCAGCAACAGACAGGGGGCGCGAGGCACCGGGGAGCTGTTTTTT. It yields the protein CASNRQGARGTGELFF. The full variable domain, completed using reference TRBV5-4 and TRBJ2-2, is ETGVTQSPTHLIKTRGQQVTLRCSSQSGHNTVSWYQQALGQGPQFIFQYYREEENGRGNFPPRFSGLQFPNYSSELNVNALELDDSALYLCASNRQGARGTGELFFGEGSRLTVL.

The chain employs TRBV6-1 and TRBJ2-1; TRBD2 matches at 10 bases. The CDR3 runs 14 residues. Germline CDR1 MNHNS, CDR2 SASEGT. The trim removed 7 bases at V and 9 bases at J, leaving 9 bases unmatched. The CDR3 here is CASTSGRITGEQFF. In DNA, the CDR3 is TGTGCCAGCACTAGCGGGAGAATAACGGGTGAGCAGTTCTTC.

This chain uses TRBV29-1 with TRBJ2-3; TRBD1 matches at 7 bases. The J segment lost 2 bases and the V segment lost 6 bases, leaving 2 bases of the junction unmatched. Per germline, CDR1 SQVTM and CDR2 ANQGSEA. This CDR3 comprises 12 residues. CDR3 sequence: CSVGQSTDTQYF. CDR3 coding DNA: TGCAGCGTGGGACAGTCCACAGATACGCAGTATTTT.

The rearrangement uses TRBV6-1 and TRBJ1-1; no firm D call. The CDR3 sequence is 12 residues long. Germline values: CDR1 MNHNS, CDR2 SASEGT. The V gene lost 7 bases and the J gene lost 3 bases, with 9 bases spanning the gap. Here the CDR3 DNA reads TGTGCCAGCACTCTACAGTACACTGAAGCTTTCTTT. This codes for CASTLQYTEAFF.

This clone appeared a few times. The V and J genes are TRBV6-5 and TRBJ1-1; D is unclear. The CDR3 spans 14 residues. V was trimmed by 0 bases and J by 7 bases, leaving 12 bases between them. Germline assignment: CDR1 MNHEY and CDR2 SVGAGI. In DNA, the CDR3 is TGTGCCAGCAGTTACTCGATAGGTAATATTGAAGCTTTCTTT. It yields the protein CASSYSIGNIEAFF.

The rearrangement links TRBV9 to TRBJ2-1, with D possibly matching TRBD2 (6 bases). Trimming took 4 bases from V and 7 from J, leaving 18 bases between them. Per germline, CDR1 SGDLS and CDR2 YYNGEE. CDR3 size: 15 residues. The CDR3 DNA follows: TGTGCCAGCAGCCCCACTTCGCGGGGTAATAATGAGCAGTTCTTC. Protein sequence: CASSPTSRGNNEQFF. The variable domain in full, with the rest retrieved from reference TRBV9 and TRBJ2-1, is DSGVTQTPKHLITATGQRVTLRCSPRSGDLSVYWYQQSLDQGLQFLIQYYNGEERAKGNILERFSAQQFPDLHSELNLSSLELGDSALYFCASSPTSRGNNEQFFGPGTRLTVL.

The chain uses TRBV4-3 and TRBJ2-7; D may be TRBD1 (6 bases). This CDR3 has 13 residues. Deletions cut 3 bases from V and 3 bases from J, with 9 bases between. Germline-derived CDR1 and CDR2 are LGHNA and YSLEER. CDR3: CASSQTGVYEQYF. The DNA for the CDR3 is TGCGCCAGCAGCCAGACAGGAGTCTACGAGCAGTACTTC.

The chain links TRBV6-6 to TRBJ1-2; weak D call: TRBD1 (6 bases). CDR1 and CDR2 (germline): MNHNY, SVGAGI (reference sequence). V gave up 0 bases and J gave up 5 bases, with 13 bases separating them. The CDR3 consists of 15 residues. DNA for the CDR3: TGTGCCAGCAGTTACTCAAAAGGGGGGGCGTATGGCTACACCTTC. As protein: CASSYSKGGAYGYTF.

The chain carries TRBV30 and TRBJ2-7; possibly TRBD1 for D (6 bases). The CDR3 has 11 residues. Trimming took off 5 bases at V and 6 bases at J, with 11 bases between the two ends. From germline, CDR1 is GTSNPN and CDR2 SVGIG (reference sequence). The CDR3 loop reads CAWSLTGEQYF. CDR3 DNA sequence: TGTGCCTGGTCGCTGACAGGCGAGCAGTACTTC. Looking up the rest from reference TRBV30 and TRBJ2-7 gives the full variable domain: SQTIHQWPATLVQPVGSPLSLECTVEGTSNPNLYWYRQAAGRGLQLLFYSVGIGQISSEVPQNLSASRPQDRQFILSSKKLLLSDSGFYLCAWSLTGEQYFGPGTRLTVT.

The chain uses TRBV7-9 and TRBJ1-2; TRBD1 matches 7 bases. Germline values: CDR1 SEHNR, CDR2 FQNEAQ (reference sequence). J was trimmed by 6 bases and V by 4 bases; bases with no gene match: 14. CDR3 length: 16 amino acids. The CDR3 nucleotides read TGTGCCAGCAGCTCCAGGGGGGGCAGTCACGAGGATGGCTACACCTTC. Translating gives CASSSRGGSHEDGYTF.

The V and J genes are TRBV29-1 and TRBJ2-5; D is tentatively TRBD1 or TRBD2 (5 bases each). This CDR3 comprises 12 residues. The ends were cut back, 3 bases at V and 1 base at J, with 6 bases in the middle. Germline values: CDR1 SQVTM, CDR2 ANQGSEA. CDR3: CSVEGVQETQYF. In DNA, the CDR3 is TGCAGCGTTGAGGGGGTCCAAGAGACCCAGTACTTC.

This clone came up once. The gene calls are TRBV7-8 and TRBJ2-3; D unresolved. Germline V CDR1 and CDR2: SGHVS, FQNEAQ. The CDR3 contains 14 residues. The V end lost 5 bases, the J end lost 3 bases, and 12 bases lay between the germline ends. CDR3 protein: CASSPTPVTDTQYF. The CDR3 DNA is TGTGCCAGCAGCCCCACCCCAGTGACAGATACGCAGTATTTT.

The rearrangement links TRBV28 to TRBJ1-5; D gene unclear. This CDR3 comprises 15 residues. V was trimmed by 6 bases and J by 3 bases, leaving 15 bases between them. Germline CDR1 reads MDHEN; CDR2 reads SYDVKM. Here the CDR3 DNA reads TGTGCCAGCAGACCCTTTGACCGTAACAATCAGCCCCAGCATTTT. Residues: CASRPFDRNNQPQHF.

This clone showed up just once. V and J are TRBV11-2 and TRBJ2-3; maybe TRBD1 (6 bases). This CDR3 is built from 14 residues. From germline, CDR1 is SGHAT and CDR2 FQNNGV. V lost 5 bases and J lost 2, with 11 bases in between. CDR3 amino acids: CASSPGTTTDTQYF. The CDR3 DNA is TGTGCCAGCAGCCCGGGGACAACCACAGATACGCAGTATTTT.